Listed below are T cell receptor beta chains from one sample, sequenced in a study of identifying expanded T cells in peripheral blood. Profiled with immunoSEQ multiplex PCR; TCRdb holds only in-frame clones, not every one. The sample yields tens of thousands of clones, 84% seen once. Sequencing was carried out using blood. Receptor source: a person aged 18-70 years in good health. The conserved cysteine and the conserved F or W are not part of the CDR3 here. Each record gives: V gene, CDR3 protein.

V: TRBV20-1
CDR3: SARDVYEQY

V: TRBV7-9
CDR3: ASSLGAGASNEQF

V: TRBV15
CDR3: ATSRDPGPAYEQY

V: TRBV15
CDR3: ATSRGTGAADTEAF

V: TRBV5-1
CDR3: ASSLTGGVEAF

V: TRBV5-1
CDR3: ASSYRRLGSTDTQY

V: TRBV2
CDR3: ASSESSGTGRETQY

V: TRBV7-2
CDR3: ASSLARQGQETQY

V: TRBV29-1
CDR3: SVAPVSTDTQY

V: TRBV7-2
CDR3: ASSPPRPEYGYT

V: TRBV23-1
CDR3: ASNSRTSGRGDEQF

V: TRBV4-1
CDR3: ASSPADREHQPQH

V: TRBV11-3
CDR3: ASSSRTGEETDTQY

V: TRBV15
CDR3: ATSRALSNYGYT

V: TRBV10-3
CDR3: AISESRGNNGYT

V: TRBV19
CDR3: ATGQLSGNTIY

V: TRBV29-1
CDR3: SVGRGGETQY

V: TRBV28
CDR3: ASSFTGEDNQPQH

V: TRBV7-9
CDR3: ASSLVGQDSNQPQH

V: TRBV28
CDR3: ASLGWRTVAEAF

V: TRBV7-8
CDR3: ASSLATGQETQY

V: TRBV20-1
CDR3: SAWDRGQGT

V: TRBV2
CDR3: ASSADRGREEKLF

V: TRBV28
CDR3: ASSLGTPSYNEQF

V: TRBV9
CDR3: ASSSPFDTEAF

V: TRBV28
CDR3: ASSLAQLRYQETQY

V: TRBV28
CDR3: ASTRRDLTSYEQY

V: TRBV6-5
CDR3: ASSREAVGNEQY

V: TRBV5-6
CDR3: ASSLDVRRGTSGRGEQY

V: TRBV19
CDR3: ASSIQGAVSGNTIY

V: TRBV4-3
CDR3: ASSQADRASYEQY

V: TRBV19
CDR3: ASSITLNYEQY

V: TRBV19
CDR3: ASRTGAAYEQY

V: TRBV5-5
CDR3: ASSFQGERTDTQY

V: TRBV29-1
CDR3: SVNPGQTGEQF

V: TRBV29-1
CDR3: SAGQASTEAF

V: TRBV2
CDR3: ASSDGYYGYT

V: TRBV5-1
CDR3: ASSLGGSYNEQF

V: TRBV23-1
CDR3: ASSHNRAYEQY

V: TRBV5-4
CDR3: ASSGTVGADTQY

V: TRBV4-3
CDR3: ASSQRQGGTGELF

V: TRBV28
CDR3: ASSLTTFGSGNGYT

V: TRBV19
CDR3: ASRSAAETQY

V: TRBV7-2
CDR3: ASSSPSTDTQY

V: TRBV19
CDR3: ASSIEISPSISQH

V: TRBV19
CDR3: ASSMLGAYTIY

V: TRBV28
CDR3: ASSLPLAGVNEQY

V: TRBV4-2
CDR3: ASSQEETDTGELF